This T cell receptor beta chain was documented in a study of cytomegalovirus exposure and HLA in healthy donors. Study context: The approximately 110 validation repertoires were reported in a later analysis to have been generated on the same platform as the 500 to 700 first-cohort repertoires.

Sequencing was performed with immunoSEQ multiplex PCR; in TCRdb, only in-frame clones are kept and a portion is missing. The sample lists more than 250,000 clones, about 92% occurring once. General study findings and limits: Cytomegalovirus status was reportedly diagnosed by the classifier with high specificity and sensitivity. Cytomegalovirus-associated TCR beta chains were listed, numbering 164.

With regard to this clone: Its antigen is not identified.

V was pared by 6 bases and J by 3 bases, with 7 bases of the junction left unmatched. Germline-derived CDR1 and CDR2 are SQVTM and ANQGSEA. This CDR3 spans 13 amino acids. The validation cohort, a group of roughly 120 subjects, included the donors and was separate from the approximately 660-subject first cohort. The clonotype comes from a woman in her 30s in good health and CMV-seronegative. Sequences were obtained from PBMCs. This chain links TRBV29-1 with TRBJ2-7; 8 nucleotides agree with TRBD1. The CDR3 sequence is CSVQGAGNYEQYF. The CDR3 DNA reads TGCAGCGTCCAGGGGGCGGGGAACTACGAGCAGTACTTC.